This TCR beta chain appears in the sequencing data of a study of blood T cell repertoires in COVID-19. Libraries were prepared by immunoSEQ multiplex PCR; TCRdb keeps only in-frame clonotypes and omits some of them. The sample carries some 60,000 clones, around 84% recorded once. V gave up 5 bases and J gave up 0 bases; unmatched junction bases: 2. The CDR3 is made up of 14 amino acids. CDR1 LNHDA and CDR2 SQIVND come from the germline V gene (reference sequence). What was sequenced was peripheral blood. The receptor comes from a man between 70 and 80 years old with acute or convalescent COVID-19. The chain carries TRBV19 and TRBJ1-1, with 8 nucleotides matching TRBD1. The CDR3 sequence is CASSWTGMNTEAFF. The CDR3 DNA sequence: TGTGCCAGTAGTTGGACAGGGATGAACACTGAAGCTTTCTTT.